The rows below give T cell receptor beta chains drawn from one sample of a study of graft-versus-host responses after intestinal transplantation. Antigens for these TCRs are unknown. The table came from immunoSEQ multiplex PCR; TCRdb's copy has only in-frame clones and leaves some out. This sample yields about 120,000 clones, of which 85% to 95% are seen a single time; around 0.12% belongs to the top ten. This sample comprised unstimulated CD4+ T cells sorted from spleen or lymph node cells, obtained before intestinal transplant. The origin of the receptors is a human donor who received an intestinal transplant. The CDR3 runs from the conserved cysteine through the conserved F or W. D genes are given only for firm matches. Expanded clones are given a class, and other clones once, few, many or no size at all.

CASSEGRALYEQYF,TGTGCCAGCAGCGAAGGACGGGCCCTCTACGAGCAGTACTTC,TRBV11-2,TRBJ2-7,.,.
CASTPGRSGNTIYF,TGTGCCAGTACCCCAGGACGGTCTGGAAACACCATATATTTT,TRBV19,TRBJ1-3,.,.
CASLEGFGNTGELFF,TGTGCCAGCCTGGAGGGATTTGGGAACACCGGGGAGCTGTTTTTT,TRBV28,TRBJ2-2,.,.
CASSLWAGNYEQYF,TGTGCCAGCAGCTTATGGGCGGGAAATTACGAGCAGTACTTC,TRBV7-6,TRBJ2-7,.,.
CASSPGRGAQPQHF,TGTGCCAGCTCACCCGGTCGAGGGGCCCAGCCCCAGCATTTT,TRBV18,TRBJ1-5,.,.
CASSQQGRDILLYEQYF,TGTGCCAGCAGCCAACAGGGTAGGGACATTTTACTGTACGAGCAGTACTTC,TRBV5-6,TRBJ2-7,.,.
CASSLVQGGRGNTGELFF,TGCGCCAGCAGCTTGGTACAGGGAGGACGAGGGAACACCGGGGAGCTGTTTTTT,TRBV5-1,TRBJ2-2,once,.
CASSPEVPETQYF,TGTGCCAGCAGCCCGGAGGTCCCGGAAACGCAGTATTTT,TRBV9,TRBJ2-3,.,.
CASNGGAGIETQYF,TGTGCCAGCAACGGGGGCGCAGGTATAGAGACCCAGTACTTC,TRBV2,TRBJ2-5,once,.
CASSPQAANEKLFF,TGTGCCAGCTCACCACAGGCAGCTAATGAAAAACTGTTTTTT,TRBV18,TRBJ1-4,.,.
CASRRTSVIEQFF,TGTGCCAGCCGAAGGACTAGCGTTATTGAGCAGTTCTTC,TRBV18,TRBJ2-1,.,TRBD2
CASSVGRAGLDEQFF,TGTGCCAGCAGCGTAGGGAGGGCGGGTCTGGATGAGCAGTTCTTC,TRBV9,TRBJ2-1,.,.
CASSPALGTGFRYEQYF,TGTGCCAGTAGTCCCGCCCTCGGGACGGGATTTCGATACGAGCAGTACTTC,TRBV19,TRBJ2-7,.,.
CASSTRPPDTQYF,TGTGCCAGCAGCACACGGCCCCCAGATACGCAGTATTTT,TRBV9,TRBJ2-3,.,.
CASSVTRGSYGYTF,TGTGCCAGCAGTGTAACTCGGGGTTCGTATGGCTACACCTTC,TRBV6-1,TRBJ1-2,.,.
CASMTRRERWETQYF,TGTGCCAGCATGACTAGACGGGAGAGATGGGAGACCCAGTACTTC,TRBV28,TRBJ2-5,.,.
CASSPSLGAGGLNEQFF,TGTGCCAGCTCACCCAGTCTGGGTGCGGGAGGGCTTAATGAGCAGTTCTTC,TRBV18,TRBJ2-1,.,TRBD2
CASRRDSGANVLTF,TGTGCCAGCAGGAGGGACTCTGGGGCCAACGTCCTGACTTTC,TRBV6-1,TRBJ2-6,.,.
CASSYGRGGYEQYF,TGTGCCAGCAGTTACGGCAGGGGCGGGTACGAGCAGTACTTC,TRBV6-5,TRBJ2-7,.,.
CASSFRGQPQHF,TGTGCCAGCAGTTTCAGGGGCCAGCCCCAGCATTTT,TRBV27,TRBJ1-5,.,.
CASREGPIVGNQPQHF,TGTGCCAGCAGGGAGGGACCGATCGTAGGAAATCAGCCCCAGCATTTT,TRBV28,TRBJ1-5,.,.
CASTRDRGPNQPQHF,TGTGCCAGCACCCGGGACAGGGGCCCCAATCAGCCCCAGCATTTT,TRBV19,TRBJ1-5,.,TRBD1
CASSPPGPTQGTDTQYF,TGTGCCAGCTCACCACCGGGACCGACCCAGGGCACAGATACGCAGTATTTT,TRBV18,TRBJ2-3,.,.
CASSSVRGGETQYF,TGCGCCAGCAGCTCTGTCCGGGGTGGAGAGACCCAGTACTTC,TRBV5-1,TRBJ2-5,.,.
CASSLPGLSYEQYF,TGTGCCAGCAGTTTACCGGGACTTTCCTACGAGCAGTACTTC,TRBV28,TRBJ2-7,.,.
CASSPSISSYEQYF,TGTGCCAGCTCACCCAGCATCAGCTCCTACGAGCAGTACTTC,TRBV18,TRBJ2-7,.,.
CASSSSGALSGNTIYF,TGTGCCAGCAGTTCCTCCGGGGCCCTTTCTGGAAACACCATATATTTT,TRBV27,TRBJ1-3,.,.
CASSLVRASPSSYEQYF,TGTGCCAGCAGCTTAGTTCGTGCCTCTCCCAGCTCCTACGAGCAGTACTTC,TRBV7-9,TRBJ2-7,.,.
CASSLEVPYEQYF,TGTGCCAGCAGCTTAGAGGTCCCCTACGAGCAGTACTTC,TRBV7-9,TRBJ2-7,few,.
CASSVGTSGTDTQYF,TGTGCCAGCAGCGTAGGGACTAGCGGCACAGATACGCAGTATTTT,TRBV9,TRBJ2-3,few,TRBD2
CASSFYREGTSGFYEQYF,TGTGCCAGCAGCTTTTATCGGGAAGGGACTAGCGGGTTCTACGAGCAGTACTTC,TRBV5-6,TRBJ2-7,.,TRBD2
CASSIRTSGRIDTQYF,TGTGCCAGTAGTATCCGGACTAGCGGGAGGATAGATACGCAGTATTTT,TRBV19,TRBJ2-3,.,TRBD2
CASSPIQETQYF,TGTGCCAGCTCACCGATCCAAGAGACCCAGTACTTC,TRBV18,TRBJ2-5,.,.
CSVHIGFYNEQFF,TGCAGCGTTCATATTGGGTTCTACAATGAGCAGTTCTTC,TRBV29-1,TRBJ2-1,.,.
CASSEVGQKETQYF,TGTGCCAGCAGTGAGGTTGGACAGAAAGAGACCCAGTACTTC,TRBV6-1,TRBJ2-5,.,.
CAWRLAGADTQYF,TGTGCCTGGAGACTAGCGGGAGCAGATACGCAGTATTTT,TRBV30,TRBJ2-3,.,TRBD2
CASSVRGNGNTIYF,TGTGCCAGCAGCGTTCGAGGGAATGGAAACACCATATATTTT,TRBV9,TRBJ1-3,few,.
CSVLAGGPGGIQETQYF,TGCAGCGTACTAGCGGGAGGGCCAGGGGGGATCCAGGAGACCCAGTACTTC,TRBV29-1,TRBJ2-5,.,TRBD2
CAWSAGQAYYEQYF,TGTGCCTGGAGTGCAGGACAGGCGTATTACGAGCAGTACTTC,TRBV30,TRBJ2-7,.,TRBD1
CASSSSGSWSDTQYF,TGTGCCAGCAGCTCGAGCGGGAGTTGGTCAGATACGCAGTATTTT,TRBV11-3,TRBJ2-3,once,TRBD2
CASSLAGGVGYEQYF,TGCGCCAGCAGCTTGGCGGGGGGCGTAGGCTACGAGCAGTACTTC,TRBV5-1,TRBJ2-7,once,.
CASSFHRYSNQPQHF,TGTGCCAGCAGTTTTCACCGTTATAGCAATCAGCCCCAGCATTTT,TRBV28,TRBJ1-5,.,.
CASRRRRDLTEAFF,TGTGCCAGCAGGCGCAGGAGGGACCTCACTGAAGCTTTCTTT,TRBV6-5,TRBJ1-1,.,.
CASSYSSGRARDEQFF,TGTGCCAGCAGTTACTCGAGCGGGAGGGCCCGGGATGAGCAGTTCTTC,TRBV6-6,TRBJ2-1,.,TRBD2